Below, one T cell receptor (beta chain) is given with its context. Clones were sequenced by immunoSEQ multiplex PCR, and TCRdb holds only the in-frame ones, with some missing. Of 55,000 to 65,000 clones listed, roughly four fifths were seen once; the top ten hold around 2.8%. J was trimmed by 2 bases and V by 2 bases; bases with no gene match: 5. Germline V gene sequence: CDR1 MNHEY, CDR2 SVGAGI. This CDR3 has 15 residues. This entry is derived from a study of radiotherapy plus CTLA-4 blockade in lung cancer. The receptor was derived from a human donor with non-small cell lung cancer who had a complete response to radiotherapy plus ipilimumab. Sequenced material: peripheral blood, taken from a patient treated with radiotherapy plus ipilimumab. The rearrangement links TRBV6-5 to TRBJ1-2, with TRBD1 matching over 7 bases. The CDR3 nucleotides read TGTGCCAGCAGTTACAGGGGGCGAGGCAACTATGGCTACACCTTC. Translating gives CASSYRGRGNYGYTF.